A single sample is the source of the 10 T cell receptor beta chains below, sequenced in a study of blood T cell repertoires in COVID-19. This table comes from immunoSEQ multiplex PCR, and its TCRdb copy is limited to in-frame clones, with some not included. This sample yields 200,000 or so clones, of which 80% to 90% are seen a single time; 2% to 2.5% belongs to the top ten. The sequencing input was peripheral blood. The receptors stem from a man in his 70s with active or convalescent COVID-19.

The chain links TRBV3-1 (or the pseudogene TRBV3-2) to TRBJ2-1; TRBD2 matches at 13 bases. V lost 4 bases to trimming and J lost 1 base; unmatched junction nucleotides: 7. Germline CDR1 LGHDT, CDR2 YNNKEL (reference sequence). This CDR3 region has 18 residues. As DNA, the CDR3 is TGTGCCAGCAGCCGACGGACTAGCGGGGGACGTTCCTACAATGAGCAGTTCTTC. It specifies CASSRRTSGGRSYNEQFF.

The V and J genes are TRBV27 and TRBJ2-3; D might be TRBD1 (5 bases). CDR3 length: 13 residues. Deletions cut 8 bases from V and 6 bases from J, with 15 bases between. Germline V lookup: CDR1 MNHEY, CDR2 SMNVEV (reference sequence). CDR3 nucleotides: TGTGCCAGCCGCGAGCAGGGTAGGGATACGCAGTATTTT. Amino acid sequence: CASREQGRDTQYF.

The V call is TRBV5-4, the J call TRBJ1-1, with a tentative D call TRBD1 (5 bases). The length of the CDR3 is 13 residues. V lost 4 bases to trimming and J lost 4 bases, with 11 bases between them. The germline V gene encodes CDR1 SGHNT and CDR2 YYREEE (reference sequence). This CDR3 reads CASSRDSLTEAFF. The CDR3 DNA reads as TGTGCCAGCAGCCGTGACAGTCTCACTGAAGCTTTCTTT.

This chain uses TRBV28 with TRBJ2-5; maybe TRBD2 (7 bases). The V end lost 4 bases, the J end lost 5 bases, and 14 bases lay between the germline ends. The CDR3 loop spans 14 amino acids. The V gene's germline CDR1 is MDHEN and CDR2 SYDVKM. The CDR3 region is CASSSPGGRETQYF. Written as DNA, the CDR3 is TGTGCCAGCAGTTCCCCCGGGGGGCGGGAGACCCAGTACTTC.

This chain joins TRBV5-4 and TRBJ2-2, with a possible D match to TRBD2 (7 bases). Germline CDR1 is SGHNT and CDR2 is YYREEE (reference sequence). The ends were cut back, 2 bases at V and 0 bases at J, with 11 bases in the middle. The CDR3 is 16 residues long. Here the CDR3 DNA reads TGTGCCAGCAGCTTAGGGGGGGCCACGAACACCGGGGAGCTGTTTTTT. It encodes CASSLGGATNTGELFF. Together with reference TRBV5-4 and TRBJ2-2, the CDR3 gives the full variable domain: ETGVTQSPTHLIKTRGQQVTLRCSSQSGHNTVSWYQQALGQGPQFIFQYYREEENGRGNFPPRFSGLQFPNYSSELNVNALELDDSALYLCASSLGGATNTGELFFGEGSRLTVL.

The chain links TRBV10-3 to TRBJ1-3, with TRBD1 identical over 7 bases. The germline CDR1 and CDR2 sequences are ENHRY and SYGVKD. This CDR3 is 11 amino acids long. Unmatched junction bases numbered 7, after V lost 6 bases and J lost 14 bases. CDR3 in amino acids: CAISVTGTVYF. The CDR3 coding sequence is TGTGCCATCAGCGTAACCGGGACAGTATATTTT.

The genes are TRBV28 and TRBJ2-7; 8 nucleotides match TRBD2. Germline trimming cut 6 bases from V and 2 bases from J; bases unmatched to any gene: 12. The CDR3 has 16 residues. Germline values: CDR1 MDHEN, CDR2 SYDVKM. The CDR3, as DNA: TGTGCCAGCAGCTTACCTAGGACTAGCTCCACCTACGAGCAGTACTTC. Its translation is CASSLPRTSSTYEQYF.

This sequence joins TRBV7-9 and TRBJ1-3; TRBD1 aligns across 7 bases. This CDR3 region has 14 residues. Germline CDR1 is SEHNR and CDR2 is FQNEAQ (reference sequence). Losses at the gene ends were 5 bases for V and 4 bases for J; bases not matched to a gene: 5. The CDR3 is CASSLGTDGNTIYF. DNA for the CDR3: TGTGCCAGCAGCCTCGGGACAGACGGAAACACCATATATTTT.

This clone has just one count. The chain employs TRBV28 and TRBJ1-4; D remains ambiguous. Germline V lookup: CDR1 MDHEN, CDR2 SYDVKM. V lost 5 bases and J 4 bases, leaving 5 bases between the germline ends. The CDR3 runs to 12 residues. The CDR3 spells CASSPRNEKLFF. The CDR3 DNA reads TGTGCCAGCAGTCCCCGTAATGAAAAACTGTTTTTT.

The CDR3 protein is CASSFGLAGDEEQYF. The CDR3 bases are TGTGCCAGCAGCTTCGGCCTAGCGGGAGATGAGGAGCAGTACTTC. The chain recombines TRBV7-8 with TRBJ2-7, with 10 positions matching TRBD2. The germline V gene encodes CDR1 SGHVS and CDR2 FQNEAQ. V dropped 3 bases and J dropped 7; count of bases not matched to a gene: 9. The CDR3 loop spans 15 amino acids.